This TCR beta chain is from a study of beta chain features in type 1 diabetes. It was via CD45RO/CCR7/CD25/CD127/CD95/CD27 that CD4+ naive, central memory, regulatory and stem cell-like memory cells were sorted. Study-level results: cDNA-based reads could over-represent cells with high TCR expression. Type 1 diabetes patients had TCRB CDR3s that were shorter (moderately but significantly so) in all four CD4+ subsets. For TCRB rearrangement, an influence of HLA type remained unresolved here.

The CDR3 has 11 amino acids. V was clipped by 2 bases and J by 11 bases, with 11 bases between them. CDR1 and CDR2 (germline): DFQATT, SNEGSKA (reference sequence). With respect to this clone: Its antigen is unknown.

Reverse transcription of all isolated RNA meant that expressed TCRB transcripts were sequenced. For naive, central memory and regulatory T cell samples, reads averaged around 3.8 million. Only in-frame clones appear in the TCRdb table, and some are missing; sequencing was by immunoSEQ multiplex PCR. This sample yields under 350,000 clones, of which around 15% are seen a single time; roughly 0.018% belongs to the top ten. Input material: naive CD4+ T cells from blood. The source is a man aged 30-40 years with type 1 diabetes. The chain combines TRBV20-1 with TRBJ2-3; weak D call: TRBD2 (5 bases). The CDR3 is CSARREWVQYF. As DNA, the CDR3 is TGCAGTGCTAGAAGGGAGTGGGTGCAGTATTTT.